Detailed here is one TCR beta chain. This specimen comes from a study of OX40 agonist ivuxolimab in advanced cancers. The CDR3 is made up of 13 amino acids. Trimming removed 6 bases from V and 7 bases from J, with 15 bases in between. Germline CDR1 reads MNHEY; CDR2 reads SMNVEV (reference sequence). Using immunoSEQ multiplex PCR, the repertoire was profiled, and TCRdb retains in-frame clones only, with some absent. The sample has just under 65,000 clones; around 82% are singletons. The V and J genes are TRBV27 and TRBJ1-1; the D is unclear. Source: CD4+ or CD8+ T cells sorted from blood, taken in a trial of the OX40 agonist ivuxolimab. This clonotype originated in an adult with an advanced solid tumor such as melanoma, head and neck, liver or kidney cancer. CDR3 protein: CASSQDSRVEAFF. As DNA, the CDR3 is TGTGCCAGCAGCCAAGACTCGCGGGTTGAAGCTTTCTTT.